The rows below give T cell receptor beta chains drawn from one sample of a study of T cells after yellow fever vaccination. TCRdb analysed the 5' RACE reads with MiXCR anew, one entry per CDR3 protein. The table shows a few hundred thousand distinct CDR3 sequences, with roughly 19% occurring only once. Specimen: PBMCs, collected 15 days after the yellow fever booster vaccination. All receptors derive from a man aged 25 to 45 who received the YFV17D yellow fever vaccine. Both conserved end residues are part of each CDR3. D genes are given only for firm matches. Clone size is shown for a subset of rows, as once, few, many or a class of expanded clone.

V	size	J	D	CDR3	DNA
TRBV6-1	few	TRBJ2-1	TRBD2	CASRRTSVNEQFF	TGTGCCAGCAGACGGACTAGCGTGAATGAGCAGTTCTTC
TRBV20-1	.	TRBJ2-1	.	CSAPSQTSPHEQFF	TGCAGTGCCCCTTCCCAGACTTCTCCCCATGAGCAGTTCTTC
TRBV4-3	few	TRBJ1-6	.	CASSQEWHLNTPLHF	TGCGCCAGCAGCCAAGAGTGGCACCTTAACACACCCCTCCACTTT
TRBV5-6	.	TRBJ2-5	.	CASSYGRGETQYF	TGTGCCAGCAGCTATGGACGGGGAGAGACCCAGTACTTC
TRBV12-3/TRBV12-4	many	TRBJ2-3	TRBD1	CASTRDRRSTDTQYF	TGTGCCAGCACCAGGGACAGACGTAGCACAGATACGCAGTATTTT
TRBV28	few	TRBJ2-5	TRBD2	CASSLIQGSGSGTQYF	TGTGCCAGCAGTTTAATCCAGGGTAGCGGGAGTGGGACCCAGTACTTC
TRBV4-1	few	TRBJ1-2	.	CASSQASLSYGYTF	TGCGCCAGCAGCCAAGCCTCGTTGAGCTATGGCTACACCTTC
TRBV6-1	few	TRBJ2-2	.	CASSSKGATGELFF	TGTGCCAGCAGCTCAAAAGGGGCCACCGGGGAGCTGTTTTTT
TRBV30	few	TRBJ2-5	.	CAWSVSGQETQYF	TGTGCCTGGAGTGTATCAGGCCAAGAGACCCAGTACTTC
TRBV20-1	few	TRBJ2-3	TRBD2	CSAPGLAGPDTQYF	TGCAGTGCTCCGGGACTAGCGGGACCAGATACGCAGTATTTT
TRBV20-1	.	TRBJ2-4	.	CSAANRLAKNIQYF	TGCAGTGCCGCAAATAGGTTAGCCAAAAACATTCAGTACTTC
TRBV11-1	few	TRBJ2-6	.	CASSFLGRPYSGANVLTF	TGTGCCAGCAGCTTTCTGGGTCGGCCTTACTCTGGGGCCAACGTCCTGACTTTC
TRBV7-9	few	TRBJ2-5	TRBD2	CASSVGLAGETETQYF	TGTGCCAGCAGCGTGGGACTAGCGGGAGAGACAGAGACCCAGTACTTC
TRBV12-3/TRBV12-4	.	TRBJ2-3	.	CASSSGYLRPDTQYF	TGTGCCAGCAGTTCGGGGTACTTGAGGCCAGATACGCAGTATTTT
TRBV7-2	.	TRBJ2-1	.	CASSLEGGGEQFF	TGTGCCAGCAGCTTAGAGGGGGGGGGTGAGCAGTTCTTC
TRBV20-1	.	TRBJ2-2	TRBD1	CSAPAGTGNTGELFF	TGCAGTGCTCCTGCCGGGACAGGGAACACCGGGGAGCTGTTTTTT
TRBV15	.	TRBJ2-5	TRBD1	CATSRTPGQGETQYF	TGTGCCACCAGCAGAACCCCCGGACAGGGAGAGACCCAGTACTTC
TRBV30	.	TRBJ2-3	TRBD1	CAWSGQGATDTQYF	TGTGCCTGGAGTGGACAGGGCGCGACAGATACGCAGTATTTT
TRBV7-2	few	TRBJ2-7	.	CASSRSPASSYEQYF	TGTGCCAGCAGCCGTTCCCCCGCAAGTTCCTACGAGCAGTACTTC